Below, one T cell receptor (beta chain) is given with its context. The antigen remains unidentified. The entry originates in a study of T cell responses to AZD1222 COVID-19 vaccine. Study-level background: Second doses were pooled across both intervals (about 4 or about 12 weeks). General observations from the study: Repertoire sampling occurred only after the peak T cell response. Possibly, clonal diversity was underestimated; donors were largely white British and included more females. Receipt of two AZD1222 doses was followed by a rise in Spike-specific TCR breadth and depth.

Produced via immunoSEQ multiplex PCR; TCRdb's table is partial and in-frame only. The table has approximately 200,000 clones, approximately 86% seen once; the top ten hold over 6%. The sequencing here drew on peripheral blood, taken on day 0 of AZD1222 vaccination. This TCR derives from an adult in good health.

CDR3 protein: CASSPSGNPTGEQYF. The DNA of the CDR3 is TGTGCCAGCAGCCCATCAGGGAACCCTACAGGCGAGCAGTACTTC. The chain combines TRBV7-3 with TRBJ2-7; weak D call: TRBD1 (5 bases). V lost 5 bases and J lost 6, with 20 bases in between. The CDR3 is 15 amino acids. Germline values: CDR1 SGHTA, CDR2 FQGTGA.